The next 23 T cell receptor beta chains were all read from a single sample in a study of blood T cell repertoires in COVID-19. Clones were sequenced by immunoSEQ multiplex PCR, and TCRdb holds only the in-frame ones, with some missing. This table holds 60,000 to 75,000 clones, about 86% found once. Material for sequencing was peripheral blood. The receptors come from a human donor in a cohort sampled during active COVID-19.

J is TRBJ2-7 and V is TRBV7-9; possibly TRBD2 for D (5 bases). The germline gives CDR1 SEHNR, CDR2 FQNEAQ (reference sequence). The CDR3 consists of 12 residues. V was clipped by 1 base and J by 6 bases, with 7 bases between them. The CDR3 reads CASSLGGSEQYF. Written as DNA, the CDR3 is TGTGCCAGCAGCTTAGGAGGGTCCGAGCAGTACTTC.

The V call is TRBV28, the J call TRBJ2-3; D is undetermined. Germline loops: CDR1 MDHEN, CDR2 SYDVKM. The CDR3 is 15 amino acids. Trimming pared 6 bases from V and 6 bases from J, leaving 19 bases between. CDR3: CASSPTGAKWDTQYF. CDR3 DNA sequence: TGTGCCAGCAGCCCGACTGGAGCTAAGTGGGATACGCAGTATTTT. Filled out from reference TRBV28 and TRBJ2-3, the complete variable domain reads DVKVTQSSRYLVKRTGEKVFLECVQDMDHENMFWYRQDPGLGLRLIYFSYDVKMKEKGDIPEGYSVSREKKERFSLILESASTNQTSMYLCASSPTGAKWDTQYFGPGTRLTVL.

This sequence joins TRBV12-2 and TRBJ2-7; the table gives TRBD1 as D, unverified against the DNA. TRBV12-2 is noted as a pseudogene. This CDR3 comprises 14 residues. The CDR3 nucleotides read TGTGCAAGTCGCTACACGGACAGAGCTTACGAGCAGTACTTC. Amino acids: CASRYTDRAYEQYF.

CDR3: CASRRQGLASTGELFF. DNA of the CDR3: TGTGCCAGCAGGCGCCAAGGACTAGCCAGCACCGGGGAGCTGTTTTTT. The chain is built from TRBV28 and TRBJ2-2, with TRBD2 matching over 8 bases. The CDR3 is 16 residues long. Germline values: CDR1 MDHEN, CDR2 SYDVKM. J gave up 4 bases and V 6 bases, and 10 bases lay outside the gene matches.

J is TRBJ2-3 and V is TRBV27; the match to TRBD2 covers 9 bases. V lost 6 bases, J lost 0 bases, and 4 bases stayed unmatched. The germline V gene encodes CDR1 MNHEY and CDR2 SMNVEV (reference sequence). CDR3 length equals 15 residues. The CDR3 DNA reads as TGTGCCAGCAGGGGTCTAGCGGGGAGCACAGATACGCAGTATTTT. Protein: CASRGLAGSTDTQYF.

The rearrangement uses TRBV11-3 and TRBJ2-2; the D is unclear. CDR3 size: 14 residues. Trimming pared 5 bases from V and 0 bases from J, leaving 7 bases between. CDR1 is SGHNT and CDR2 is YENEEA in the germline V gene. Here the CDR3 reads CASSIVANTGELFF. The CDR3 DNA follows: TGTGCCAGCAGCATCGTAGCGAACACCGGGGAGCTGTTTTTT.

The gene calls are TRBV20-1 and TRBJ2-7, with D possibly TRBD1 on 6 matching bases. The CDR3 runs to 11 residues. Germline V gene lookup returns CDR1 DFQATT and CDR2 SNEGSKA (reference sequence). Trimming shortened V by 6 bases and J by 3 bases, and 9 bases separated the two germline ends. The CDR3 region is CSARGGYEQYF. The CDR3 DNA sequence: TGCAGTGCCAGGGGCGGCTACGAGCAGTACTTC.

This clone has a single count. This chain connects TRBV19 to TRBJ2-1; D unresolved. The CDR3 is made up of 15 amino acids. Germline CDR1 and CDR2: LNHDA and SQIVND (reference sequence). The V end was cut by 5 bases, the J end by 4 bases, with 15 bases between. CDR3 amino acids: CASSSPPRSYNEQFF. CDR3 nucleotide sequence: TGTGCCAGTAGTTCCCCCCCCCGGAGTTACAATGAGCAGTTCTTC.

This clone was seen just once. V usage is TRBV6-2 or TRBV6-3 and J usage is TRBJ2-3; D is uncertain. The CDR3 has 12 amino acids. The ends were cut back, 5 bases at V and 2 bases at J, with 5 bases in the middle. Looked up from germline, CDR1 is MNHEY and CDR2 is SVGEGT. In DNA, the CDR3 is TGTGCCAGCAGTCAGAACACAGATACGCAGTATTTT. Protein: CASSQNTDTQYF.

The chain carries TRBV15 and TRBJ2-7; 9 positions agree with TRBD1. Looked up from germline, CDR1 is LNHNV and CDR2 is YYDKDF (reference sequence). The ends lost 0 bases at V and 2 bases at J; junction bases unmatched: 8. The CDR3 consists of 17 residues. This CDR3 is CATSRETGTGKTYEQYF. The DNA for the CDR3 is TGTGCCACCAGCAGAGAAACCGGGACAGGGAAAACCTACGAGCAGTACTTC.

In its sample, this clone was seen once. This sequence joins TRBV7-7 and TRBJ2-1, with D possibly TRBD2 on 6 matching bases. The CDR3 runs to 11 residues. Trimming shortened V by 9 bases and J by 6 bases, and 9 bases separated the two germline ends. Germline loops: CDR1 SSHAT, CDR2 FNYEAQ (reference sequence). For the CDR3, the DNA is TGTGCCAGTGGGACTGGCAATGAGCAGTTCTTC. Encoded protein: CASGTGNEQFF.

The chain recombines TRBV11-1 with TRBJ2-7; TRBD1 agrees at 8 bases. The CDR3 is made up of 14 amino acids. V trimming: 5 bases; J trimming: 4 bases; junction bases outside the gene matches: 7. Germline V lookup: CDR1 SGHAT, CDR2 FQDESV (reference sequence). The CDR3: CASSPGTGSYEQYF. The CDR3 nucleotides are TGTGCCAGCAGCCCCGGGACAGGATCTTACGAGCAGTACTTC.

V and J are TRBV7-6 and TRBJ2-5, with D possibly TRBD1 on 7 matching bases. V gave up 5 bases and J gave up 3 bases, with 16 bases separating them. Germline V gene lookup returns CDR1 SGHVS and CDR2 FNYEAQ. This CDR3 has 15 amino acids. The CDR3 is CASSRGTDRKETQYF. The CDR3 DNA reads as TGTGCCAGCAGCCGCGGGACAGACCGGAAAGAGACCCAGTACTTC. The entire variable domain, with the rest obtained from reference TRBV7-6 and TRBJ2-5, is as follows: GAGVSQSPRYKVTKRGQDVALRCDPISGHVSLYWYRQALGQGPEFLTYFNYEAQQDKSGLPNDRFSAERPEGSISTLTIQRTEQRDSAMYRCASSRGTDRKETQYFGPGTRLLVL.

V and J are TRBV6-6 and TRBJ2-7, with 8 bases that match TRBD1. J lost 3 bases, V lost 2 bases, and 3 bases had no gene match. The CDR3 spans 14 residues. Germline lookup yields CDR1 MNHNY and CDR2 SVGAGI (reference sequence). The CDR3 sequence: CASSYADRGYEQYF. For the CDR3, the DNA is TGTGCCAGCAGTTACGCCGACAGGGGCTACGAGCAGTACTTC.

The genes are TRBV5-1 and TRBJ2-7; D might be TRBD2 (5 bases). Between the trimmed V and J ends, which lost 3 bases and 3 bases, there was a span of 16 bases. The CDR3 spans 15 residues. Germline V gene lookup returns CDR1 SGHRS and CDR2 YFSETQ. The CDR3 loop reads CASSWLTGMNYEQYF. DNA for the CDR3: TGCGCCAGCAGCTGGTTGACCGGGATGAACTACGAGCAGTACTTC.

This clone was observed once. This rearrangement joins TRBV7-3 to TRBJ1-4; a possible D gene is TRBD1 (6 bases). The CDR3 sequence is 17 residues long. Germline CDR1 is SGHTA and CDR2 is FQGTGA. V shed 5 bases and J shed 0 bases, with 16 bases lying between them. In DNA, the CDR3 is TGTGCCAGCAGCCGGTCACAGGGTTTTGCAACTAATGAAAAACTGTTTTTT. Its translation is CASSRSQGFATNEKLFF. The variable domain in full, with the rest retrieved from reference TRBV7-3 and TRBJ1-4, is GAGVSQTPSNKVTEKGKYVELRCDPISGHTALYWYRQSLGQGPEFLIYFQGTGAADDSGLPNDRFFAVRPEGSVSTLKIQRTERGDSAVYLCASSRSQGFATNEKLFFGSGTQLSVL.

CDR3 sequence: CASTPYASGANTGELFF. In DNA form, the CDR3 reads TGTGCCAGCACTCCTTATGCTAGCGGGGCGAACACCGGGGAGCTGTTTTTT. This chain joins TRBV5-8 and TRBJ2-2; 9 positions match TRBD2. J lost 0 bases, V lost 6 bases, and 9 bases had no gene match. The germline gives CDR1 SGHTS, CDR2 YDEGEE. The CDR3 is 17 amino acids.

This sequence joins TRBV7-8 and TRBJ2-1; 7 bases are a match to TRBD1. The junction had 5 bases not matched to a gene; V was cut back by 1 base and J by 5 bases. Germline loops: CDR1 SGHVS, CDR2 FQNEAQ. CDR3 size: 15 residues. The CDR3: CASSLGQGADNEQFF. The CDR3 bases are TGTGCCAGCAGCTTAGGACAGGGTGCGGACAATGAGCAGTTCTTC.

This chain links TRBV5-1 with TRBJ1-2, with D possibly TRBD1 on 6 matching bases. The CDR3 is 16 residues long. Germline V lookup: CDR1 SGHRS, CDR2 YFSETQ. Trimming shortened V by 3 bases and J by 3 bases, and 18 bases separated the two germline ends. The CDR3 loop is CASSSPRGGQDYGYTF. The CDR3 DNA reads TGCGCCAGCAGCTCCCCTAGGGGGGGCCAGGACTATGGCTACACCTTC.

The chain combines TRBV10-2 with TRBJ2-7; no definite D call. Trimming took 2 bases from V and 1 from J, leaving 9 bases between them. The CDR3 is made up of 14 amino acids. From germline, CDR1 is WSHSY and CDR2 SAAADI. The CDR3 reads CASSEGSRSYEQYF. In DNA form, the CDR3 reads TGCGCCAGCAGTGAGGGGTCGCGGTCCTACGAGCAGTACTTC.

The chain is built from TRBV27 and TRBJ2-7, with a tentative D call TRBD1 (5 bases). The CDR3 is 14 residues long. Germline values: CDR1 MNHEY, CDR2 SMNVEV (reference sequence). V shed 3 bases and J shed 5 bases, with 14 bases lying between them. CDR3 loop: CASSFHGAPNEQYF. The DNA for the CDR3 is TGTGCCAGCAGTTTTCATGGGGCTCCCAACGAGCAGTACTTC.

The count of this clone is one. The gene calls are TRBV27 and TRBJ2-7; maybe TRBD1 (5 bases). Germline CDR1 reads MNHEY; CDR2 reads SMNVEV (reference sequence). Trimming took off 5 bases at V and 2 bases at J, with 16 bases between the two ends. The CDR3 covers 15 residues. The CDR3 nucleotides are TGTGCCAGCAGTGTATGGACACCGAGGACCTACGAGCAGTACTTC. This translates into CASSVWTPRTYEQYF.

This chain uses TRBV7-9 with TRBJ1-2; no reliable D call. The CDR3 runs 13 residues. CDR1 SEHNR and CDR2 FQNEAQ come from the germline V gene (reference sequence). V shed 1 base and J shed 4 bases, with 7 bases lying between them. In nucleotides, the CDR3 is TGTGCCAGCAGCTTAGGTCACAGCTATGGCTACACCTTC. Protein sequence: CASSLGHSYGYTF.